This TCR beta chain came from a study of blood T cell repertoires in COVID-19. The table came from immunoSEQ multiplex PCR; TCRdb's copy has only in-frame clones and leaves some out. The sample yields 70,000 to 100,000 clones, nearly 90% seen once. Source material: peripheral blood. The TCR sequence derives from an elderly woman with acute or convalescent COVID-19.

CDR3 DNA sequence: TGTGCCAGCAGTTTTAGGGGACAGGGCAATCAGCCCCAGCATTTT. As protein: CASSFRGQGNQPQHF. The chain is built from TRBV28 and TRBJ1-5; 8 nucleotides match TRBD1. CDR1 is MDHEN and CDR2 is SYDVKM in the germline V gene. CDR3 length: 15 amino acids. J was trimmed by 2 bases and V by 3 bases; bases with no gene match: 3.